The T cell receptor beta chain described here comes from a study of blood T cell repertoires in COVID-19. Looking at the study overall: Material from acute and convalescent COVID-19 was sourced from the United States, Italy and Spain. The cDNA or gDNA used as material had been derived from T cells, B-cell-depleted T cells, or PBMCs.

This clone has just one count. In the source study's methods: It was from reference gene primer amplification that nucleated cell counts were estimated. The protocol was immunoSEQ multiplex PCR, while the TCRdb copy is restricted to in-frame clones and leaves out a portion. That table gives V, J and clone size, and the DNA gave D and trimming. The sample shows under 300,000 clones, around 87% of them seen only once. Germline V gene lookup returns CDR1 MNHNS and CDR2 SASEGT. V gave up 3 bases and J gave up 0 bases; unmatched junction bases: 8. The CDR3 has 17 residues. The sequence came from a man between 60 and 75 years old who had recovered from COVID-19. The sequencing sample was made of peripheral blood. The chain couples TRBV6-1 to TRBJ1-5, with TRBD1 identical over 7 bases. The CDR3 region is CASSDARQGPSNQPQHF. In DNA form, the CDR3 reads TGTGCCAGCAGTGACGCTAGACAGGGTCCTAGCAATCAGCCCCAGCATTTT.